The rows below give T cell receptor beta chains drawn from one sample of a study of control samples from healthy donors and cancer patients. Assay: immunoSEQ multiplex PCR; the TCRdb copy retains only in-frame clones and omits some. This sample yields more than 110,000 clones, of which around nine tenths are seen a single time; around 11% belongs to the top ten. Sequencing was carried out using blood. These receptors were collected from a man under 40 in good health. The CDR3 runs from the conserved cysteine through the conserved F or W. A D gene is named only where the DNA matches it firmly. Size is stated for part of the rows, as once, few or many counts, or as a class when the clone is expanded.

D gene	V gene	J gene	clone size	CDR3 DNA	CDR3 protein
-	TRBV28	TRBJ2-1	-	TGTGCCAGCAGTTTATGGCCCGCAAGGGTCAATGAGCAGTTCTTC	CASSLWPARVNEQFF
TRBD1	TRBV7-3	TRBJ2-2	-	TGTGCCAGCAGCTTATACTTCATAACCGGGACAGGGCCTCCCGCGAACACCGGGGAGCTGTTTTTT	CASSLYFITGTGPPANTGELFF
-	TRBV27	TRBJ2-2	-	TGTGCCAGCAGTTTATCTCCCGGATTGCACACCGGGGAGCTGTTTTTT	CASSLSPGLHTGELFF
TRBD2	TRBV18	TRBJ2-7	-	TGTGCCAGCTCTCCGGGACTAGTCTACGAGCAGTACTTC	CASSPGLVYEQYF
TRBD2	TRBV28	TRBJ2-2	-	TGTGCCAGCAGTTTTTATCGGGGGGGCGGGGAGCTGTTTTTT	CASSFYRGGGELFF
TRBD1	TRBV7-2	TRBJ1-2	-	TGTGCCAGCAGCCCAGGGGGAAGTGGCTACACCTTC	CASSPGGSGYTF
-	TRBV12-3/TRBV12-4	TRBJ2-7	-	TGTGCCAGCAGACACAGAGCCTACGAGCAGTACTTC	CASRHRAYEQYF
TRBD2	TRBV10-2	TRBJ2-7	-	TGCGCCAGCAGATCCGGGACTAGCGGAACCTACGAGCAGTACTTC	CASRSGTSGTYEQYF
-	TRBV1	TRBJ1-4	-	TGCACCAGCGGACAGGGGATCGGTGAAAAACTGTTTTTT	CTSGQGIGEKLFF
TRBD2	TRBV19	TRBJ2-7	-	TGTGCCAGTAGTATCGCGGGGGGCTCCTACGAGCAGTACTTC	CASSIAGGSYEQYF
TRBD1	TRBV15	TRBJ1-6	-	TGTGCCACCAGCAGAGACAATAAGGGGGCCGTTAATTCACCCCTCCACTTT	CATSRDNKGAVNSPLHF
TRBD1	TRBV15	TRBJ2-2	-	TGTGCCACCAGCCCTAGACAGGGGGCCGGGGAGCTGTTTTTT	CATSPRQGAGELFF
TRBD2	TRBV4-1	TRBJ2-1	-	TGCGCCAGCAGCCTCCGGGTTAGCGGGGACAATGAGCAGTTCTTC	CASSLRVSGDNEQFF
-	TRBV12-3/TRBV12-4	TRBJ1-5	-	TGTGCCAGCAGTGAATTTAATCAGCCCCAGCATTTT	CASSEFNQPQHF
TRBD2	TRBV2	TRBJ2-1	-	TGTGCCAGCAGTCCGGGACTAGCGGGAGATAATGAGCAGTTCTTC	CASSPGLAGDNEQFF
-	TRBV2	TRBJ1-1	-	TGTGCCAGCAGATCAGGGACGAACACTGAAGCTTTCTTT	CASRSGTNTEAFF
-	TRBV11-2	TRBJ2-7	-	TGTGCCAGCAGCTTTTCCGGGACTCTCGCCCTCTACGAGCAGTACTTC	CASSFSGTLALYEQYF
TRBD1	TRBV4-3	TRBJ2-2	once	TGCGCCAGCAGCCAAGAACCGGGACAGGCGACCGGGGAGCTGTTTTTT	CASSQEPGQATGELFF
-	TRBV7-9	TRBJ2-5	-	TGTGCCAGCAGCTTAGCGGGATTTATAGAGACCCAGTACTTC	CASSLAGFIETQYF
-	TRBV10-3	TRBJ2-5	-	TGTGCCATCAGTGCTACTCCAGAGACCCAGTACTTC	CAISATPETQYF
-	TRBV7-9	TRBJ1-1	-	TGTGCCAGCAGCACATTGAACACTGAAGCTTTCTTT	CASSTLNTEAFF
TRBD2	TRBV5-1	TRBJ2-7	-	TGCGCCAGCAGCTTGGACTCCAGCGGGAGGGCCTACGAGCAGTACTTC	CASSLDSSGRAYEQYF